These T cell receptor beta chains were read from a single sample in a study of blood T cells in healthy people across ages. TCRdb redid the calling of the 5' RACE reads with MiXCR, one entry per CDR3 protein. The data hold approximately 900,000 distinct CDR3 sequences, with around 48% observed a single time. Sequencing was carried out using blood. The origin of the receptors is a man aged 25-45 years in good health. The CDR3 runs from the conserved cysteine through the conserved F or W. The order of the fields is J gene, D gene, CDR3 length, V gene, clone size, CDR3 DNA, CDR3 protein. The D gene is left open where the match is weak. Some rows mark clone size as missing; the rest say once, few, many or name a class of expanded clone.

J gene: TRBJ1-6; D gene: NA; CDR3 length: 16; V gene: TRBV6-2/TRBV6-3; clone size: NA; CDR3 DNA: TGTGCCAGCAGTTACAGGACCGCGATTTATAATTCACCCCTCCACTTT; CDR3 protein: CASSYRTAIYNSPLHF
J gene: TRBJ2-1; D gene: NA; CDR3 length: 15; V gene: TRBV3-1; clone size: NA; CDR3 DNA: TGTGCCAGCAGCCCCCCGGGACGGCACTACAATGAGCAGTTCTTC; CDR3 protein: CASSPPGRHYNEQFF
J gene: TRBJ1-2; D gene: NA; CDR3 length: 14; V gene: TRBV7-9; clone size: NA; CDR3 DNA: TGTGCCAGCAGCTTAGCGCAGGAAAACTATGGCTACACCTTC; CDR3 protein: CASSLAQENYGYTF
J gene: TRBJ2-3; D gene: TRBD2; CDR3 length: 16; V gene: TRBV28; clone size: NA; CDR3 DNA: TGTGCCAGCAGGAAACTCCTAGCGGGGGGGACAGATACGCAGTATTTT; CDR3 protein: CASRKLLAGGTDTQYF
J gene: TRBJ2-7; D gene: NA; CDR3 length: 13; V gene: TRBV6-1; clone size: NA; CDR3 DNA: TGTGCCAGCAGTGAGGGCTTCCCAGGCGAGCAGTACTTC; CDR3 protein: CASSEGFPGEQYF
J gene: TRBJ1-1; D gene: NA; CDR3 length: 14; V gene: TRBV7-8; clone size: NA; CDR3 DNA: TGTGCCAGCAGCAATACTCCAGGGAACACTGAAGCTTTCTTT; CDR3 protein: CASSNTPGNTEAFF
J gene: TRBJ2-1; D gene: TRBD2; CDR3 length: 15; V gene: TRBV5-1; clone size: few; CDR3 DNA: TGCGCCAGCAGCTATCTAGCGGGGAACTACAATGAGCAGTTCTTC; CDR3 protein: CASSYLAGNYNEQFF
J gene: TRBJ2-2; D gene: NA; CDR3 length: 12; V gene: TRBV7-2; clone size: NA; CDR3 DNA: TGTGCCAGCCCGGACTTAAACGGGGAGCTGTTTTTT; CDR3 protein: CASPDLNGELFF
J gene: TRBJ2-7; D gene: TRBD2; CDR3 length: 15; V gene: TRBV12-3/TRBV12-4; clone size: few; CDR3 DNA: TGTGCCAGCAGCCCGGCCACTAGCGGGTCCTACGAGCAGTACTTC; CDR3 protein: CASSPATSGSYEQYF
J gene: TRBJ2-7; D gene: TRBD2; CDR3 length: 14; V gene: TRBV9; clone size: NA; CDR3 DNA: TGTGTCAGCAGCGTAGTCGGGACTAACAGTGAGCAGTACTTC; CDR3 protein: CVSSVVGTNSEQYF
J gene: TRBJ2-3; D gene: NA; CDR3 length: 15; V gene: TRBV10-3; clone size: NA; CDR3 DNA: TGTGCCATCAGTGAGCCCCGCTCTAGCACAGATACGCAGTATTTT; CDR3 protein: CAISEPRSSTDTQYF
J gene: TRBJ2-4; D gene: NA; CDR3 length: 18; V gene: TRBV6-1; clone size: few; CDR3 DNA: TGTGCCAGCAGCCGGGCATCGGGGGACAGCTTAGCCAAAAACATTCAGTACTTC; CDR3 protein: CASSRASGDSLAKNIQYF
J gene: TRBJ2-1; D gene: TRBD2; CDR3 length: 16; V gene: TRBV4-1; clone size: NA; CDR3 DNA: TGCGCCAGCAGCCAACTGACTAGCGGAACATACAATGAGCAGTTCTTC; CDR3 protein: CASSQLTSGTYNEQFF
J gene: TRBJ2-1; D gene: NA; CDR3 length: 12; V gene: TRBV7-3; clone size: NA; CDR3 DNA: TGTGCCCCAAGTGACAGAAAAGAGACCCGGTTCTTC; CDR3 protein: CAPSDRKETRFF
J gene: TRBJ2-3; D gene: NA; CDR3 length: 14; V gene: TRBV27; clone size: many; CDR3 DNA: TGTGCCAGCAGTTTGGGGGTTGGCACAGATACGCAGTATTTT; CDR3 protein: CASSLGVGTDTQYF
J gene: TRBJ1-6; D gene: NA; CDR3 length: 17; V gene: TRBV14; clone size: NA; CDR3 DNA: TGTGCCAGCAGCCAACGTCTTACGGGTGATTATAATTCACCCCTCCACTTT; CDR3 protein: CASSQRLTGDYNSPLHF
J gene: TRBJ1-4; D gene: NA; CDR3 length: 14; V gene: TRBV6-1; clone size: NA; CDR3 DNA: TGTGCCAGCAGTGAAAAAGGACCTAATGAAAAACTGTTTTTT; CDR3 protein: CASSEKGPNEKLFF
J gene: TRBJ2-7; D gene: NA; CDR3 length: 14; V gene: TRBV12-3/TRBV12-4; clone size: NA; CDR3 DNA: TGTGCCAGCAGTTTTCGCGACGGGACCTACGAGCAGTACTTC; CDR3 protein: CASSFRDGTYEQYF
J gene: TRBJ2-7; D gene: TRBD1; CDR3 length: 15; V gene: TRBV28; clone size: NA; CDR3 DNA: TGTGCCAGCAGCCGAACGGACAGGGACTCCTACGAGCAGTACTTC; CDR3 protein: CASSRTDRDSYEQYF
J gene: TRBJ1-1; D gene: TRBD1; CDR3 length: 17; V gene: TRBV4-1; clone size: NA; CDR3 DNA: TGCGCCAGCAGCCGAGAGACAGGGCGGGAGACGAACACTGAAGCTTTCTTT; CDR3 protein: CASSRETGRETNTEAFF
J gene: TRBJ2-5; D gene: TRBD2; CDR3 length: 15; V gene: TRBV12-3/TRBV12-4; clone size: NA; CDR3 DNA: TGTGCCAGCAGTTCACATGGACTAGCGGAAGAGACCCAGTACTTC; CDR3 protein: CASSSHGLAEETQYF
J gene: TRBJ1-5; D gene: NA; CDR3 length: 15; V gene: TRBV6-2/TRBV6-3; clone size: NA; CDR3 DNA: TGTGCCAGCAGGTTCTCAGGGGTCCGCAATCAGCCCCAGCATTTT; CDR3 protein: CASRFSGVRNQPQHF
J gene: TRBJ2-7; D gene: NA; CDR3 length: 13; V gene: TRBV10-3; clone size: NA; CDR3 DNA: TGTGCCATCAGTGAGGCGTCCTCCTACGAGCAGTACTTC; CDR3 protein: CAISEASSYEQYF
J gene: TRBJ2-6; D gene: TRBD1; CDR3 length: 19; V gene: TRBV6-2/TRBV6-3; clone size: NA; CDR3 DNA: TGTGCCAGCAGTTCAATTCCCGGACAGGGGGTATCTGGGGCCAACGTCCTGACTTTC; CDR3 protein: CASSSIPGQGVSGANVLTF
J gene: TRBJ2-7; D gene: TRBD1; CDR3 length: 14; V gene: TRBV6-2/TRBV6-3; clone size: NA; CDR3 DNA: TGTGCCAGCAGTCACGGACAGGCTCCCTACGAGCAGTACTTC; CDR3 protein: CASSHGQAPYEQYF
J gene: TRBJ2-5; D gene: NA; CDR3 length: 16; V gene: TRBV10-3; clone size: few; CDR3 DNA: TGTGCCATCAGTGAGCGGCAGGGCGATAAACAAGAGACCCAGTACTTC; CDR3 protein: CAISERQGDKQETQYF
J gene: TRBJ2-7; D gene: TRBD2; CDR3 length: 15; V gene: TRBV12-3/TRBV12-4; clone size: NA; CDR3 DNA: TGTGCCAGCAGTTTAACGGCTAGCGGGTCCTACGAGCAGTACTTC; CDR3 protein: CASSLTASGSYEQYF
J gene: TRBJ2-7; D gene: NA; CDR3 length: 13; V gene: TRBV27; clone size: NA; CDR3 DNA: TGTGCCAGCGGTTTGCCCTTGATAGGGGAGCAGTACTTC; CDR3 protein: CASGLPLIGEQYF
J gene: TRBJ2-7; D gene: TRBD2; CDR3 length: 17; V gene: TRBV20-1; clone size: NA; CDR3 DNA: TGCAGTGCTAGATCGGGACTAGCGGGGGCAAGGTTCTACGAGCAGTACTTC; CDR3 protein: CSARSGLAGARFYEQYF
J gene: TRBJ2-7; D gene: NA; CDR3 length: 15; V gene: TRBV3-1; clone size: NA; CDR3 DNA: TGTGCCAGCAGCCACCGGGGCAGCAACTCCTACGAGCAGTACTTC; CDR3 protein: CASSHRGSNSYEQYF
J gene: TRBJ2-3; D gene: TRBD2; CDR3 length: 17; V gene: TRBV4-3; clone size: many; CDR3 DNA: TGCGCCAGCAGCCAAGATGGGGCGGGAGGCGGGGGAGATACGCAGTATTTT; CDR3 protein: CASSQDGAGGGGDTQYF
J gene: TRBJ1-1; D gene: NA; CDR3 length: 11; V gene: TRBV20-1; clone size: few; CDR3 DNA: TGCAGTGCGCAGGGGTTCACTGAAGCTTTCTTT; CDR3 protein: CSAQGFTEAFF
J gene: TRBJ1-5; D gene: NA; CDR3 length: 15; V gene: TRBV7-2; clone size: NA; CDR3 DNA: TGTGCCAGCAGCACCGCCATCCGGGGCAATCAGCCCCAGCATTTT; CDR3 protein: CASSTAIRGNQPQHF
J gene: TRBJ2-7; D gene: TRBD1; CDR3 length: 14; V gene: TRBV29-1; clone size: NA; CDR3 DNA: TGCAGCGTTGAAGATCCCAGGGGGCGTAACGAGCAGTACTTC; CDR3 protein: CSVEDPRGRNEQYF
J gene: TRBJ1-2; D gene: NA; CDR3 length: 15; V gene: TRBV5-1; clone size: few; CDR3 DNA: TGCGCCAGCAGAAGGGACCAGGACACGGGCTATGGCTACACCTTC; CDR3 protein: CASRRDQDTGYGYTF
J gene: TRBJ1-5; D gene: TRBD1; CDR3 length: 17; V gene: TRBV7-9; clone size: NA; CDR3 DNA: TGTGCCAGCAGCCCGACCGCACAGGGGGCAAGCAATCAGCCCCAGCATTTT; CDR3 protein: CASSPTAQGASNQPQHF
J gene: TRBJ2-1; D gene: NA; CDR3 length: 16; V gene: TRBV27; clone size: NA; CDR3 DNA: TGTGCCAGCAGCCCGGACGGGGCCGGTTCCTACAATGAGCAGTTCTTC; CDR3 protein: CASSPDGAGSYNEQFF
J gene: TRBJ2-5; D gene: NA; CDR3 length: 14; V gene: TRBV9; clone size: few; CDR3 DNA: TGTGCCAGCAGCGTAGTCCCCAGCCAAGAGACCCAGTACTTC; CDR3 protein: CASSVVPSQETQYF
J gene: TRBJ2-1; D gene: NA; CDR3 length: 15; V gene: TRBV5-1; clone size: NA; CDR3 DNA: TGCGCCAGCAGCTTGGGACCCCAAGGGAACAATGAGCAGTTCTTC; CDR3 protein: CASSLGPQGNNEQFF
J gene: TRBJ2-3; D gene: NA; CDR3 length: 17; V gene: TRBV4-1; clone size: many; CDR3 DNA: TGCGCCAGCAGCCAAGAAGATCGGAGAGCAAGCACAGATACGCAGTATTTT; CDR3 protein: CASSQEDRRASTDTQYF
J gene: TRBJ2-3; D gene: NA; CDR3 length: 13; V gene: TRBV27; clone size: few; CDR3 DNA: TGTGCCAGCAGTTGGCAGGGGGGGGATACGCAGTATTTT; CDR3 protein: CASSWQGGDTQYF
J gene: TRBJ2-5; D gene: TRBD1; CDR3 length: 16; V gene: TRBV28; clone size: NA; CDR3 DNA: TGTGCCAGCAGTTTATTAGGGACAGGGAATGGAGAGACCCAGTACTTC; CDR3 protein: CASSLLGTGNGETQYF
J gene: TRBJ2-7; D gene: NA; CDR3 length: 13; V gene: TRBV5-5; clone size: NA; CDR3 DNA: TGTGCCAGCAGCGTGTCCAGAAACTACGAGCAGTACTTC; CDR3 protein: CASSVSRNYEQYF
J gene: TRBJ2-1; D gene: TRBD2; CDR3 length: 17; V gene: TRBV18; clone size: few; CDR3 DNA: TGTGCCAGCTCATTCACGTGGGGGGGAGGCTCCTACAATGAGCAGTTCTTC; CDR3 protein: CASSFTWGGGSYNEQFF
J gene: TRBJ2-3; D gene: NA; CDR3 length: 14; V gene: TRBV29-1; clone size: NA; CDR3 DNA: TGCAGCGTTAATGGAGGGACACCCACAGATACGCAGTATTTT; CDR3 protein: CSVNGGTPTDTQYF
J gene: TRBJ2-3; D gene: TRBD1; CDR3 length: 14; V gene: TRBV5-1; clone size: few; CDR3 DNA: TGCGCCAGCAGCCTGAGGACAGGCTCGGCTACGCAGTATTTT; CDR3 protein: CASSLRTGSATQYF
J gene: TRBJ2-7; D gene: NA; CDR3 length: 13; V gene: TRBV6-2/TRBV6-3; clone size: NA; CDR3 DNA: TGTGCCAGCAGTTCGACAGGGACTCGCGAGCAGTACTTC; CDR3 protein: CASSSTGTREQYF
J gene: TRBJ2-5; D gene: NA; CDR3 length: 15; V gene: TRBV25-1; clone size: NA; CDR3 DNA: TGTGCCGGCAGTGATTCAGGACAGATCCAAGAGACCCAGTACTTC; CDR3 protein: CAGSDSGQIQETQYF
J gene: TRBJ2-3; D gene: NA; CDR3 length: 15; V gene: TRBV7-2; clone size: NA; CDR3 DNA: TGTGCCAGCAGCTTAGATAGGTCGATCACAGATACGCAGTATTTT; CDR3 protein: CASSLDRSITDTQYF
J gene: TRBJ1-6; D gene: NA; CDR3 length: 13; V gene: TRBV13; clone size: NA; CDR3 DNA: TGTGCCAGCGGGACCGGTGTAAATTCACCCCTCCACTTT; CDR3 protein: CASGTGVNSPLHF
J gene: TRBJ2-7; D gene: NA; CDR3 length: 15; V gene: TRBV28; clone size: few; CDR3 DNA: TGTGCCAGCAGAAGCACAGGGTTGGAGTCCTACGAGCAGTACTTC; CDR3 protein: CASRSTGLESYEQYF
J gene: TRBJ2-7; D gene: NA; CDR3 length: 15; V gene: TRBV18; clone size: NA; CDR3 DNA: TGTGCCAGCTCACCAGGGGCAGGGGTTCCTAACGAGCAGTACTTC; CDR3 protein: CASSPGAGVPNEQYF
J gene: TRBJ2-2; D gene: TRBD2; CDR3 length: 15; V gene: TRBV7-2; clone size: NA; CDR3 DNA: TGTGCCAGCAGCATTACTAGCGGGGTCACCGGGGAGCTGTTTTTT; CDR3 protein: CASSITSGVTGELFF
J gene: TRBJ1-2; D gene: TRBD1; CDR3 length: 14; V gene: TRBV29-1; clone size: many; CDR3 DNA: TGCAGCGTTGAAGTCGGGGACAGCCACTATGGCTACACCTTC; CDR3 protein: CSVEVGDSHYGYTF
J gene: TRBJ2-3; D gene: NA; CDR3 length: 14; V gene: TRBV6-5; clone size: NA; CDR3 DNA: TGTGCCAGTCACACTAGAATAACCACAGATACGCAGTATTTT; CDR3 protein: CASHTRITTDTQYF
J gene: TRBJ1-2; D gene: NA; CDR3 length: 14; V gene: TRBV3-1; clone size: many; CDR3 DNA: TGTGCCAGCAGCCAAGGTAGTACCGGCTATGGCTACACCTTC; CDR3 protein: CASSQGSTGYGYTF